A single sample gave rise to the 20 T cell receptor beta chains below, sequenced in a study of T cell responses to AZD1222 COVID-19 vaccine. Libraries were prepared by immunoSEQ multiplex PCR; TCRdb keeps only in-frame clonotypes and omits some of them. The profile covers over 130,000 clones, with more than 85% appearing a single time and roughly 3.3% taken by the ten largest. The material was peripheral blood, obtained 28 days after the second AZD1222 dose. The receptors stem from an adult who received the AZD1222 COVID-19 vaccine.

This chain connects TRBV24-1 to TRBJ1-4, with 7 nucleotides matching TRBD1. Germline V gene lookup returns CDR1 KGHDR and CDR2 SFDVKD. This CDR3 has 12 residues. The V gene end was trimmed by 5 bases and the J gene end by 12 bases; junction bases not matched to a gene: 5. CDR3 residues: CATSGSQGELFF. The CDR3 coding sequence is TGTGCCACCAGTGGATCGCAGGGGGAACTGTTTTTT.

The V gene is TRBV19, the J gene TRBJ2-2; 8 positions agree with TRBD1. CDR3 length: 15 amino acids. Germline V gives CDR1 LNHDA, CDR2 SQIVND (reference sequence). Losses at the gene ends were 2 bases for V and 7 bases for J; bases not matched to a gene: 6. DNA of the CDR3: TGTGCCAGTAGTATACAGGGGGCTGGTGGCGGGGAGCTGTTTTTT. This encodes CASSIQGAGGGELFF.

The chain has TRBV5-8 and TRBJ1-5, with unresolved D. The CDR3 has 13 amino acids. Germline-derived CDR1 and CDR2 are SGHTS and YDEGEE. Trimming left V 2 bases short and J 4 bases short, with 7 bases between. DNA of the CDR3: TGTGCCAGCAGCTTAAGTGGTAATCAGCCCCAGCATTTT. Its translation is CASSLSGNQPQHF.

The genes are TRBV30 and TRBJ1-3, with D perhaps matching TRBD1 (6 bases). Germline V gene sequence: CDR1 GTSNPN, CDR2 SVGIG (reference sequence). The CDR3 contains 14 residues. Trimming removed 4 bases at V and 0 bases at J, with 10 bases between. CDR3 nucleotides: TGTGCCTGGATTGGGGGCCCCTCTGGAAACACCATATATTTT. It codes for CAWIGGPSGNTIYF.

The J gene is TRBJ1-1, the V gene TRBV30; 10 positions agree with TRBD1. This CDR3 spans 15 amino acids. CDR1 is GTSNPN, CDR2 SVGIG, per germline (reference sequence). CDR3 in DNA: TGTGCTCTGGTCAAGAGGGGACAGGGGTTCGCTGAAGCTTTCTTT. It specifies CALVKRGQGFAEAFF. Full variable domain (outside the CDR3, taken from reference TRBV30 and TRBJ1-1): SQTIHQWPATLVQPVGSPLSLECTVEGTSNPNLYWYRQAAGRGLQLLFYSVGIGQISSEVPQNLSASRPQDRQFILSSKKLLLSDSGFYLCALVKRGQGFAEAFFGQGTRLTVV.

The rearrangement links TRBV5-6 to TRBJ2-5, with a possible D match to TRBD1 (5 bases). Trimming pared 0 bases from V and 3 bases from J, leaving 12 bases between. CDR1 and CDR2 (germline): SGHDT, YYEEEE. The length of the CDR3 is 15 residues. CDR3 in DNA: TGTGCCAGCAGCTTGGCGGACACCACTAAAGAGACCCAGTACTTC. As protein: CASSLADTTKETQYF.

The chain joins TRBV3-1 (or the pseudogene TRBV3-2) to TRBJ1-6; D is possibly TRBD1 (6 bases). The ends were cut back, 1 base at V and 6 bases at J, with 10 bases in the middle. The germline V gene encodes CDR1 LGHDT and CDR2 YNNKEL (reference sequence). The CDR3 extends over 15 amino acids. This chain's CDR3 is CASSQGGAGNSPLHF. The CDR3, as DNA: TGTGCCAGCAGCCAAGGGGGGGCGGGTAATTCACCCCTCCACTTT.

The chain combines TRBV19 with TRBJ1-2; perhaps TRBD1 as D (6 bases). The germline V gene encodes CDR1 LNHDA and CDR2 SQIVND (reference sequence). V lost 6 bases and J 5 bases, leaving 19 bases between the germline ends. The CDR3 spans 15 residues. As DNA, the CDR3 is TGTGCCAGTAGGGCCAGGACAGACACTTTATATGGCTACACCTTC. Protein sequence: CASRARTDTLYGYTF.

In DNA, the CDR3 is TGTGCCAGCAGACCCACTAGCGGGGGTACCGGGGAGCTGTTTTTT. Translation: CASRPTSGGTGELFF. V gene TRBV6-5 combines with J gene TRBJ2-2, with TRBD2 matching 11 bases. V gave up 6 bases and J gave up 5 bases; unmatched junction bases: 5. The V gene's germline CDR1 is MNHEY and CDR2 SVGAGI. This CDR3 is built from 15 residues.

The chain uses TRBV10-2 and TRBJ1-5, with 7 positions matching TRBD1. J gave up 5 bases and V 5 bases, and 6 bases lay outside the gene matches. Germline-derived CDR1 and CDR2 are WSHSY and SAAADI. This CDR3 has 14 residues. The CDR3 DNA follows: TGCGCCAGCAGTAGACAGGGAGACTATCAGCCCCAGCATTTT. This translates into CASSRQGDYQPQHF.

This chain links TRBV28 with TRBJ2-1; D is uncertain. Per germline, CDR1 MDHEN and CDR2 SYDVKM. The CDR3 has 13 residues. Trimming pared 6 bases from V and 7 bases from J, leaving 13 bases between. The CDR3 here is CASSTLAKNEQFF. The CDR3 DNA reads as TGTGCCAGCAGCACCCTGGCAAAAAATGAGCAGTTCTTC.

The V gene is TRBV18, the J gene TRBJ1-5; D is ambiguous. From germline, CDR1 is KGHSH and CDR2 LQKENI. V gave up 2 bases and J gave up 1 base, with 6 bases separating them. The CDR3 extends over 14 amino acids. CDR3 in DNA: TGTGCCAGCTCACCAGCGCGCAGCAATCAGCCCCAGCATTTT. Its protein product is CASSPARSNQPQHF.

This clone has only one observation. The chain is built from TRBV10-1 and TRBJ1-5; no clear D. Deletions cut 3 bases from V and 3 bases from J, with 9 bases between. Germline V gene sequence: CDR1 WNHNN, CDR2 SYGVQD (reference sequence). CDR3 size: 14 residues. CDR3 in DNA: TGCGCCAGCAGTGAAGGTGACATCAATCAGCCCCAGCATTTT. It translates to CASSEGDINQPQHF.

J is TRBJ2-5 and V is TRBV5-8; D is possibly TRBD1 (6 bases). The CDR3 consists of 15 residues. Germline V gene sequence: CDR1 SGHTS, CDR2 YDEGEE. The ends were cut back, 4 bases at V and 3 bases at J, with 16 bases in the middle. The CDR3 loop is CASSLGARGEETQYF. CDR3 coding DNA: TGTGCCAGCAGCCTGGGGGCTAGGGGAGAAGAGACCCAGTACTTC.

This sequence joins TRBV7-2 and TRBJ2-6; D perhaps matches TRBD1 (5 bases). The CDR3 totals 14 residues. In germline, CDR1 is SGHTA, CDR2 FQGNSA. Trimming took 5 bases from V and 15 from J, leaving 20 bases between them. CDR3 amino acids: CASSPRSLFRDLTF. The DNA for the CDR3 is TGTGCCAGCAGCCCCCGAAGTCTATTCAGGGACCTGACTTTC.

The J gene is TRBJ2-2, the V gene TRBV30; 8 nucleotides agree with TRBD1. Looked up from germline, CDR1 is GTSNPN and CDR2 is SVGIG (reference sequence). Losses at the gene ends were 5 bases for V and 7 bases for J; bases not matched to a gene: 6. CDR3 length equals 13 residues. CDR3 bases: TGTGCCTGGGACGGACAGGGCGGCGGGGAGCTGTTTTTT. Residues: CAWDGQGGGELFF.

This chain joins TRBV10-2 and TRBJ2-3; TRBD2 is a possible D gene (5 bases). The CDR3 is 12 residues long. Deletions cut 6 bases from V and 7 bases from J, with 11 bases between. Germline V gene data show CDR1 as WSHSY and CDR2 as SAAADI. CDR3 coding DNA: TGCGCCAGCAGCACTAGGACGTATACGCAGTATTTT. It codes for CASSTRTYTQYF.

The chain is built from TRBV14 and TRBJ1-1; D gene unclear. CDR3 length: 18 residues. The V and J ends lost 0 bases and 5 bases respectively, with 22 bases between them. Germline V gives CDR1 SGHDN, CDR2 FVKESK. CDR3 region: CASSQDPLLYWGETEAFF. CDR3 DNA: TGTGCCAGCAGCCAAGATCCTCTGCTTTATTGGGGAGAGACTGAAGCTTTCTTT.

This chain connects TRBV27 to TRBJ2-1; 10 bases are a match to TRBD2. CDR1 MNHEY and CDR2 SMNVEV come from the germline V gene (reference sequence). V shed 3 bases, J shed 3 bases, and the junction held 5 bases outside the gene matches. CDR3 size: 16 residues. The CDR3 coding sequence is TGTGCCAGCAGTTTTCGGTCTAGCGGGAGCTACAATGAGCAGTTCTTC. This gives the protein CASSFRSSGSYNEQFF.

V and J are TRBV18 and TRBJ2-1; 8 nucleotides match TRBD2. With 4 bases clipped from V and 3 bases from J, the junction kept 5 bases outside the gene matches. CDR3 length: 15 amino acids. Germline V gene lookup returns CDR1 KGHSH and CDR2 LQKENI. This CDR3 is CASSLPSGRYNEQFF. The DNA for the CDR3 is TGTGCCAGCTCACTTCCTAGCGGGCGCTACAATGAGCAGTTCTTC.